Listed here are 10 T cell receptor beta chains from one sample, sequenced in a study of identical twins. One entry per CDR3 protein, called by TCRdb with MiXCR from the 5' RACE reads. Of about 160,000 distinct CDR3 sequences in the sample, under 4.5% were seen once. Sequencing was performed on memory T cells sorted from blood. These receptors all stem from a man younger than 30 in good health.

This clonotype appeared a few times. The chain recombines TRBV12-3 or TRBV12-4 with TRBJ1-5; the D is unclear. The CDR3 sequence is 16 residues long. The ends were cut back, 5 bases at V and 4 bases at J, with 18 bases in the middle. The CDR3 spells CASSEHGGLGNQPQHF. The CDR3 bases are TGTGCCAGCAGTGAGCATGGAGGACTAGGAAATCAGCCCCAGCATTTT.

This clonotype was counted many times. This chain joins TRBV6-1 and TRBJ1-5, with 8 bases identical to TRBD1. The germline V gene encodes CDR1 MNHNS and CDR2 SASEGT. The CDR3 length is 15 residues. V shed 3 bases, J shed 3 bases, and the junction held 4 bases outside the gene matches. The DNA for the CDR3 is TGTGCCAGCAGTGACGGGACAGGCGCCAATCAGCCCCAGCATTTT. Its translation is CASSDGTGANQPQHF.

This clonotype came up many times. The chain has TRBV20-1 and TRBJ2-3; D remains ambiguous. CDR1 is DFQATT and CDR2 is SNEGSKA in the germline V gene (reference sequence). With 2 bases removed from V and 3 bases from J, the gap between germline ends came to 6 bases. The CDR3 has 12 amino acids. CDR3 DNA: TGCAGTGCTAGACCCGCTACAGATACGCAGTATTTT. Translating gives CSARPATDTQYF.

This clonotype was seen repeatedly, ten times or more. The chain recombines TRBV12-3 or TRBV12-4 with TRBJ1-4; D is ambiguous. The CDR3 sequence is 14 residues long. V lost 7 bases to trimming and J lost 3 bases, with 12 bases between them. The CDR3 coding sequence is TGTGCCAGCAAGGTTCGTGACCCTAATGAAAAACTGTTTTTT. Translating gives CASKVRDPNEKLFF.

At least ten counts were recorded for this clonotype. The rearrangement uses TRBV29-1 and TRBJ2-5, with 13 bases matching TRBD2. CDR1 SQVTM and CDR2 ANQGSEA come from the germline V gene. The J segment lost 5 bases and the V segment lost 5 bases, leaving 5 bases of the junction unmatched. This CDR3 is 14 amino acids long. This CDR3 is CSVPGLAGEETQYF. In DNA form, the CDR3 reads TGCAGCGTTCCCGGACTAGCGGGAGAGGAGACCCAGTACTTC. Variable domain in full (rest from reference TRBV29-1 and TRBJ2-5): SAVISQKPSRDICQRGTSLTIQCQVDSQVTMMFWYRQQPGQSLTLIATANQGSEATYESGFVIDKFPISRPNLTFSTLTVSNMSPEDSSIYLCSVPGLAGEETQYFGPGTRLLVL.

This clonotype was observed a handful of times. The genes are TRBV20-1 and TRBJ2-5; D not certain. The CDR3 length is 12 residues. Trimming left V 2 bases short and J 0 bases short, with 4 bases between. CDR1 DFQATT and CDR2 SNEGSKA come from the germline V gene (reference sequence). CDR3 region: CSARPYQETQYF. CDR3 coding DNA: TGCAGTGCTAGACCCTACCAAGAGACCCAGTACTTC.

This clonotype has ten or more counts. The chain joins TRBV5-1 to TRBJ1-1, with D uncertain. V was pared by 5 bases and J by 3 bases, with 17 bases between. The germline V gene has CDR1 SGHRS and CDR2 YFSETQ. The CDR3 is 15 amino acids. CDR3 amino acids: CASRSRGVSDTEAFF. The CDR3 DNA follows: TGCGCCAGCAGATCCCGGGGAGTAAGTGACACTGAAGCTTTCTTT.

The V gene is TRBV9, the J gene TRBJ1-1; 12 nucleotides agree with TRBD1. Looked up from germline, CDR1 is SGDLS and CDR2 is YYNGEE. CDR3 length: 22 amino acids. J lost 5 bases, V lost 1 base, and 24 bases had no gene match. CDR3 loop: CASSVSYSPGTGGEESWTEAFF. CDR3 nucleotide sequence: TGTGCCAGCAGCGTATCTTATTCCCCTGGGACAGGGGGCGAGGAGAGTTGGACTGAAGCTTTCTTT. The full variable domain, in which reference TRBV9 and TRBJ1-1 provide the parts outside the CDR3, is DSGVTQTPKHLITATGQRVTLRCSPRSGDLSVYWYQQSLDQGLQFLIQYYNGEERAKGNILERFSAQQFPDLHSELNLSSLELGDSALYFCASSVSYSPGTGGEESWTEAFFGQGTRLTVV.

There are many counts of this clonotype. This rearrangement joins TRBV6-2 or TRBV6-3 to TRBJ1-1; 7 bases are shared with TRBD1. Germline CDR1 reads MNHEY; CDR2 reads SVGEGT. The CDR3 is made up of 13 amino acids. With V trimmed by 5 bases and J by 6 bases, 6 bases remained unmatched. CDR3 in amino acids: CASSLTGVAEAFF. In DNA form, the CDR3 reads TGTGCCAGCAGTCTTACAGGGGTGGCTGAAGCTTTCTTT.

This clonotype occurred a few times. V usage is TRBV4-3 and J usage is TRBJ2-1; D not resolved. The CDR3 contains 14 residues. The germline V gene encodes CDR1 LGHNA and CDR2 YSLEER. Trimming removed 0 bases at V and 9 bases at J, with 12 bases between. The chain's CDR3 is CASSQDKISIEQFF. The CDR3 coding sequence is TGCGCCAGCAGCCAAGACAAAATAAGTATTGAGCAGTTCTTC.